The 26 T cell receptor beta chains listed next were all sequenced from one sample in a study of regulatory T cells in long-lasting Graves disease. Sequencing libraries for TCR beta were prepared with iRepertoire HTBI primers and Arm-PCR of CDR3 regions. TCRdb called the multiplex PCR reads again in MiXCR, with one record for every CDR3 protein. The sample carries 300,000 to 500,000 distinct CDR3 sequences, 20% to 25% recorded once. Noted time point: persistent/refractory GD, antithyroid drugs over 5 years with positive TRAb. PBMC RNA served as the TCR library source. The sample here was peripheral blood mononuclear cells (PBMCs), taken when the disease was refractory, from a patient treated with antithyroid drugs. The receptors here all came from a female donor with Graves disease.

At least ten counts were recorded for this clonotype. V usage is TRBV28 and J usage is TRBJ1-1; TRBD1 matches 9 bases. The germline V gene has CDR1 MDHEN and CDR2 SYDVKM. This CDR3 has 15 residues. The V segment lost 5 bases and the J segment 3 bases; nucleotides outside the gene matches: 7. DNA for the CDR3: TGTGCCAGCAGTGAATGGGACAGGGAGGACACTGAAGCTTTCTTT. Protein: CASSEWDREDTEAFF. Together with reference TRBV28 and TRBJ1-1, the CDR3 gives the full variable domain: DVKVTQSSRYLVKRTGEKVFLECVQDMDHENMFWYRQDPGLGLRLIYFSYDVKMKEKGDIPEGYSVSREKKERFSLILESASTNQTSMYLCASSEWDREDTEAFFGQGTRLTVV.

In this sample, this clonotype turned up many times. This chain links TRBV7-2 with TRBJ2-7; tentatively, D is TRBD2 (5 bases). This CDR3 spans 14 amino acids. Looked up from germline, CDR1 is SGHTA and CDR2 is FQGNSA. Between the trimmed V and J ends, which lost 2 bases and 4 bases, there was a span of 12 bases. The DNA of the CDR3 is TGTGCCAGCAGCTTATCGCCTAGCTTGTACGAGCAGTACTTC. It specifies CASSLSPSLYEQYF.

This clonotype was seen repeatedly, ten times or more. The chain combines TRBV13 with TRBJ1-2; TRBD1 is a possible D gene (6 bases). The germline CDR1 and CDR2 sequences are PRHDT and FYEKMQ (reference sequence). This CDR3 contains 13 residues. Trimming left V 1 base short and J 6 bases short, with 9 bases between. In DNA, the CDR3 is TGTGCCAGCAGCTTAGCAGAGGGGGATGGCTACACCTTC. Protein product: CASSLAEGDGYTF.

This clonotype was seen a handful of times. A single base separates this from a much larger clone, so it may be a read error. The rearrangement joins TRBV27 to TRBJ1-1; a weak D match, TRBD1 (6 bases). Deletions cut 6 bases from V and 3 bases from J, with 14 bases between. The CDR3 length is 14 residues. Per the germline V gene, CDR1 is MNHEY and CDR2 is SMNVEV (reference sequence). CDR3 in amino acids: CASRVLGGDTEAFF. DNA for the CDR3: TGTGCCAGCAGGGTCTTGGGGGGCGACACTGAAGCTTTCTTT.

Comments on this clonotype: A much larger clone differs by one base, so this may be a read error. The rearrangement links TRBV30 to TRBJ2-4; D may be TRBD2 (6 bases). The V gene's germline CDR1 is GTSNPN and CDR2 SVGIG (reference sequence). V lost 0 bases, J lost 0 bases, and 27 bases lay in between. This CDR3 region has 21 residues. The CDR3 sequence: CAWSVRRTWRLVELAKNIQYF. CDR3 in DNA: TGTGCCTGGAGTGTACGAAGGACCTGGAGACTAGTAGAACTAGCCAAAAACATTCAGTACTTC.

This clonotype was seen ten or more times. This chain joins TRBV7-2 and TRBJ2-7; no firm D call. The CDR3 length is 12 residues. V shed 1 base and J shed 5 bases, with 6 bases lying between them. Germline assignment: CDR1 SGHTA and CDR2 FQGNSA. Here the CDR3 DNA reads TGTGCCAGCAGCTTAGATCGGGACGAGCAGTACTTC. This encodes CASSLDRDEQYF.

The V call is TRBV3-1, the J call TRBJ2-7; no clear D. Deletions cut 2 bases from V and 4 bases from J, with 9 bases between. This CDR3 comprises 13 residues. The germline gives CDR1 LGHDT, CDR2 YNNKEL (reference sequence). The CDR3 DNA reads as TGTGCCAGCAGCCAATCCTTCCCTTACGAGCAGTACTTC. Amino acids: CASSQSFPYEQYF.

A remark on this clonotype: This sequence is one base from a far larger clone and is likely a read error. CDR3 nucleotide sequence: TGTGCCAGCAGTTACCTAGCGGGGTCTCCCTACGAGCTGTACTTC. This sequence encodes CASSYLAGSPYELYF. The chain joins TRBV6-9 to TRBJ2-7; 9 bases map to TRBD2. Germline loops: CDR1 MNHGY, CDR2 SVAAGI. CDR3 size: 15 residues.

In its sample, this clonotype was seen once. The chain recombines TRBV20-1 with TRBJ2-7; 10 bases are shared with TRBD2. The J segment lost 3 bases and the V segment lost 5 bases, leaving 7 bases of the junction unmatched. Germline loops: CDR1 DFQATT, CDR2 SNEGSKA (reference sequence). The CDR3 sequence is 14 residues long. In DNA form, the CDR3 reads TGCAGTGCTTCGAAGCGGGAGGGCCTCTACGAGCAGTACTTC. Its translation is CSASKREGLYEQYF.

This clonotype has only a few counts. The V gene is TRBV12-3 or TRBV12-4, the J gene TRBJ2-2; D may be TRBD1 (6 bases). This CDR3 contains 16 residues. V lost 6 bases to trimming and J lost 5 bases, with 19 bases between them. CDR3 DNA: TGTGCCAGCAGCTATACGCAGGGGATGGGAACCGGGGAGCTGTTTTTT. It encodes CASSYTQGMGTGELFF.

This clonotype was recorded at least ten times. The chain recombines TRBV5-6 with TRBJ2-5; D uncertain. Germline V gene lookup returns CDR1 SGHDT and CDR2 YYEEEE. This CDR3 comprises 13 residues. Trimming shortened V by 0 bases and J by 8 bases, and 11 bases separated the two germline ends. The CDR3 region is CASSLGASNTQYF. CDR3 bases: TGTGCCAGCAGCTTGGGGGCATCCAATACCCAGTACTTC.

This chain joins TRBV9 and TRBJ2-2; D may be TRBD2 (5 bases). The V end was cut by 1 base, the J end by 6 bases, with 10 bases between. Germline assignment: CDR1 SGDLS and CDR2 YYNGEE. The CDR3 has 14 residues. This chain's CDR3 is CASSVRGISGELFF. The CDR3, as DNA: TGTGCCAGCAGCGTAAGAGGGATATCCGGGGAGCTGTTTTTT.

This clonotype has just a few counts. V gene TRBV7-2 combines with J gene TRBJ2-7; D gene ambiguous. The V end lost 6 bases, the J end lost 4 bases, and 10 bases lay between the germline ends. The CDR3 contains 12 residues. Germline V gene lookup returns CDR1 SGHTA and CDR2 FQGNSA. In nucleotides, the CDR3 is TGTGCCAGCAGTTCGTCCCGATACGAGCAGTACTTC. Its translation: CASSSSRYEQYF.

This clonotype was detected a few times. This chain's CDR3 is CSAPGRGLYEQYF. CDR3 DNA: TGCAGTGCCCCGGGCAGGGGGCTTTACGAGCAGTACTTC. This chain joins TRBV20-1 and TRBJ2-7; 8 nucleotides match TRBD1. The CDR3 consists of 13 residues. V dropped 6 bases and J dropped 4; count of bases not matched to a gene: 8. Looked up from germline, CDR1 is DFQATT and CDR2 is SNEGSKA (reference sequence).

This clonotype was seen a handful of times. The rearrangement links TRBV25-1 to TRBJ1-2, with 8 bases that match TRBD1. The CDR3 runs to 17 residues. V was clipped by 3 bases and J by 3 bases; unmatched bases: 12. Germline V gene sequence: CDR1 MGHDK, CDR2 SYGVNS. The CDR3 DNA is TGTGCCAGCAGTGACGCAAAATCGGACAGGGAGGACTATGGCTACACCTTC. This translates into CASSDAKSDREDYGYTF.

This chain connects TRBV7-6 to TRBJ2-7; possible D gene TRBD2, 6 bases. Germline V gene lookup returns CDR1 SGHVS and CDR2 FNYEAQ. The CDR3 is 21 amino acids. Between the trimmed V and J ends, which lost 0 bases and 4 bases, there was a span of 31 bases. CDR3 sequence (DNA): TGTGCCAGCAGCTTAGCTCCGTCTGACAGACCCGTCTCCGGGAGTGGATACGAGCAGTACTTC. Its protein product is CASSLAPSDRPVSGSGYEQYF.

The chain links TRBV27 to TRBJ2-7; 10 bases line up with TRBD2. The CDR3 sequence is 14 residues long. The V and J ends lost 5 bases and 1 base, in that order; junction bases with no gene match: 2. CDR1 is MNHEY, CDR2 SMNVEV, per germline (reference sequence). CDR3 coding DNA: TGTGCCAGCAGTGAACTAGCGGGATCCTACGAGCAGTACTTC. As protein: CASSELAGSYEQYF.

The table lists this clonotype with many counts. The chain links TRBV5-4 to TRBJ1-5, with 9 bases that match TRBD1. The germline V gene encodes CDR1 SGHNT and CDR2 YYREEE (reference sequence). V shed 4 bases, J shed 6 bases, and the junction held 8 bases outside the gene matches. This CDR3 is built from 15 residues. CDR3: CASSHGTGKAQPQHF. As DNA, the CDR3 is TGTGCCAGCAGCCACGGGACAGGGAAGGCTCAGCCCCAGCATTTT.

In this sample, this clonotype turned up many times. The chain uses TRBV28 and TRBJ2-2; 8 nucleotides match TRBD1. CDR3 size: 17 residues. Germline loops: CDR1 MDHEN, CDR2 SYDVKM. V lost 4 bases, J lost 6 bases, and 13 bases stayed unmatched. This CDR3 reads CASSSLPRTGSAGELFF. DNA of the CDR3: TGTGCCAGCAGTTCTCTCCCGAGGACAGGGTCCGCCGGGGAGCTGTTTTTT.

This clonotype showed up many times. V and J are TRBV12-3 or TRBV12-4 and TRBJ2-4, with 8 nucleotides matching TRBD1. The CDR3 runs to 14 residues. J lost 9 bases, V lost 2 bases, and 6 bases had no gene match. CDR3 region: CASSLRQGSGIQYF. The CDR3 nucleotides are TGTGCCAGCAGTTTACGACAGGGGTCAGGCATTCAGTACTTC.

The sample holds many counts of this clonotype. The rearrangement links TRBV2 to TRBJ1-1; the D is unclear. Germline V gives CDR1 SNHLY, CDR2 FYNNEI. V was shortened by 7 bases and J by 0 bases, with 15 bases between the two germline ends. This CDR3 region has 15 residues. The CDR3 nucleotides are TGTGCCAGCAAGACTTCCGAGGAGGTGAACACTGAAGCTTTCTTT. Its protein is CASKTSEEVNTEAFF.

The V gene is TRBV3-1, the J gene TRBJ1-1; D is uncertain. Germline V gives CDR1 LGHDT, CDR2 YNNKEL (reference sequence). The CDR3 totals 16 residues. V lost 3 bases to trimming and J lost 0 bases, with 14 bases between them. In DNA form, the CDR3 reads TGTGCCAGCAGCCAGCAGTACGCGCATATGAACACTGAAGCTTTCTTT. This gives the protein CASSQQYAHMNTEAFF.

This clonotype was detected ten times or more. The rearrangement uses TRBV27 and TRBJ2-7; 11 bases map to TRBD2. Germline V lookup: CDR1 MNHEY, CDR2 SMNVEV (reference sequence). J gave up 5 bases and V 5 bases, and 5 bases lay outside the gene matches. This CDR3 is built from 14 residues. DNA of the CDR3: TGTGCCAGCAGTCCCCTGGGACTAGCGGACGAGCAGTACTTC. It translates to CASSPLGLADEQYF.

This clonotype was found a few times. The V call is TRBV10-1, the J call TRBJ1-5; D is undetermined. Trimming stripped 9 bases from V and 0 bases from J, with 21 bases between. Germline V gene sequence: CDR1 WNHNN, CDR2 SYGVQD (reference sequence). This CDR3 spans 17 amino acids. The CDR3 DNA sequence: TGCGCCAGACCGACGTTGGGAGGGTCGAATAGCAATCAGCCCCAGCATTTT. This gives the protein CARPTLGGSNSNQPQHF.

The table lists this clonotype with a few counts. This rearrangement joins TRBV11-3 to TRBJ2-1; 7 positions match TRBD1. The ends lost 3 bases at V and 6 bases at J; junction bases unmatched: 8. Per the germline V gene, CDR1 is SGHNT and CDR2 is YENEEA. The CDR3 is made up of 15 amino acids. The CDR3 coding sequence is TGTGCCAGCAGCTTGTTAGAGGGGGCGGGCAATGAGCAGTTCTTC. It encodes CASSLLEGAGNEQFF.

The rearrangement joins TRBV4-3 to TRBJ2-7; 8 bases fit TRBD1. Losses at the gene ends were 0 bases for V and 1 base for J; bases not matched to a gene: 5. Germline V gene lookup returns CDR1 LGHNA and CDR2 YSLEER. The CDR3 spans 16 residues. The chain's CDR3 is CASSQDRTGRSYEQYF. The CDR3 bases are TGCGCCAGCAGCCAAGATCGGACAGGGCGTTCCTACGAGCAGTACTTC.